This T cell receptor (beta chain) appears in the sequencing data of a study of ipilimumab plus nivolumab after autologous stem cell transplantation. CDR1 MNHNY and CDR2 SVGAGI come from the germline V gene (reference sequence). The trim removed 5 bases at V and 5 bases at J, leaving 7 bases unmatched. CDR3 length: 15 residues. Starting 14 to 28 days after autologous transplant, ipilimumab 1 mg/kg was given. The table came from immunoSEQ multiplex PCR; TCRdb's copy has only in-frame clones and leaves some out. The data show 77,000 or so clones, about 83% seen once. The receptor was isolated from a male donor with diffuse large B-cell lymphoma. This sequence joins TRBV6-6 and TRBJ2-5, with 11 positions matching TRBD2. The material sequenced was PBMCs, taken in a trial of ipilimumab plus nivolumab as post-transplant consolidation. CDR3 bases: TGTGCCAGCAGTCATAGCGGGGGGGCCTATGAGACCCAGTACTTC. Protein product: CASSHSGGAYETQYF.